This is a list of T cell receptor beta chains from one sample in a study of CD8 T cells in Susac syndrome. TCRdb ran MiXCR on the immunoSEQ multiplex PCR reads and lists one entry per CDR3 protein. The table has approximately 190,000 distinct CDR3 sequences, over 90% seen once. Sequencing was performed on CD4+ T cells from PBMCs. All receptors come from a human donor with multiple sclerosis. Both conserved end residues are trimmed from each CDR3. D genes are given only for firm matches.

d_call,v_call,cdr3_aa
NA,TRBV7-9,ASTYPTDTQY
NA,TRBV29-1,SVVLRGWGQPQH
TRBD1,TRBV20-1,SADRGGDTGELF
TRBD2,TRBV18,ASSTFSGATDTQY
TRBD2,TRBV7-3,ASSSGFGVDTQY
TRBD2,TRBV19,ASSIDWTSGLEQF
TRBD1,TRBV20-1,SAPDREIGNQPQH
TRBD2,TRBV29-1,SVGPLAGTYEQY
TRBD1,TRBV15,ATSREATGISYEQY
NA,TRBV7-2,ASSLGGVGQRVTQY
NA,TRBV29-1,SKGTNYNEQF
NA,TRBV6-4,ASSNEGDEQY
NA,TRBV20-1,SARVPGIMNTEAF
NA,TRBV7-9,ASSTSGVEQY
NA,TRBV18,ASSDNSNQPQH
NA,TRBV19,ASSRLPAFGVRF
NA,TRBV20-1,SARLATGRGNQPQH
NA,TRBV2,ASPKARPSGANVLT
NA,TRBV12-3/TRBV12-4,ASSLAPGASYNEQF
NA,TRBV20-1,SAHTGVHGYT
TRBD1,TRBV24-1,ATSDPGTGADTQY
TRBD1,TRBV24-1,ATSDADRADSNQPQH